The clone carrying this T cell receptor beta chain was counted a few times. Its antigen remains unidentified. Method: immunoSEQ multiplex PCR; TCRdb's copy keeps in-frame clones and lacks some. The data show over 130,000 clones, just over 85% seen once. These data belong to a study of T cell responses to AZD1222 COVID-19 vaccine. For the study at large: The analysis combined second doses at about 4 or about 12 weeks.

The study's findings and limits: Only a handful of AZD1222 recipients, roughly 6 in all, had baseline seropositivity.

Sequencing was performed on peripheral blood, taken on day 0 of AZD1222 vaccination. The source of this sequence is an adult in good health.

CDR3 region: CASGTANLEAFF. CDR3 sequence (DNA): TGTGCCAGTGGGACAGCGAACCTTGAAGCTTTCTTT. J is TRBJ1-1 and V is TRBV2; 7 nucleotides line up with TRBD1. This CDR3 is 12 amino acids long. V shed 9 bases and J 7 bases; nucleotides not matched to a gene: 8. Looked up from germline, CDR1 is SNHLY and CDR2 is FYNNEI.